These T cell receptor beta chains were read from a single sample in a study of cytomegalovirus exposure and HLA in healthy donors. Clones were read by immunoSEQ multiplex PCR, and TCRdb kept only the in-frame ones, dropping some. This sample has around 190,000 clones; almost 85% occur once, and the top ten carry about 2.5%. The sample consisted of PBMCs. These receptors were collected from a woman aged 45-65 years in good health and CMV-seronegative. Both conserved end residues are part of each CDR3. A D gene is named only where the DNA matches it firmly. A row's size may be missing; if present it is once, few, many or a size class.

V	size	D	J	DNA	CDR3
TRBV4-3	NA	TRBD2	TRBJ2-7	TGCGCCAGCAGCCCCCTAGCGGGAAACTCCTACGAGCAGTACTTC	CASSPLAGNSYEQYF
TRBV19	NA	TRBD2	TRBJ2-7	TGTGCCAGTAGTATATTGACTAGCGGGATGTACGAGCAGTACTTC	CASSILTSGMYEQYF
TRBV28	NA	NA	TRBJ1-4	TGTGCCAGCAGCTTATCCCGAAGGAGTGAAAAACTGTTTTTT	CASSLSRRSEKLFF
TRBV27	few	TRBD2	TRBJ2-3	TGTGCCAGCAGTTTATCTCTGCTAGCGGGAAACACAGATACGCAGTATTTT	CASSLSLLAGNTDTQYF
TRBV28	NA	NA	TRBJ1-2	TGTGCCAGCAGCCTCCCCGCAGGATTTAACTATGGCTACACCTTC	CASSLPAGFNYGYTF
TRBV6-5	NA	TRBD1	TRBJ2-1	TGTGCCAGCAGTTATTCCACCGGGACAGCTAATAATGAGCAGTTCTTC	CASSYSTGTANNEQFF
TRBV7-2	NA	NA	TRBJ1-5	TGTGCCAGCAGCTTATCTAATAGTGAGCGGCAGCATTTT	CASSLSNSERQHF
TRBV5-1	few	NA	TRBJ2-3	TGCGCCAGCAGCTTTGGGCAAGGTCACACAGATACGCAGTATTTT	CASSFGQGHTDTQYF
TRBV18	once	TRBD1	TRBJ2-3	TGTGCCAGCTCACCGGGACAGGGGAGCACAGATACGCAGTATTTT	CASSPGQGSTDTQYF
TRBV2	NA	TRBD1	TRBJ1-6	TGTGCCAGCAGTGATTCTGGACAGGGGGTATCCTATAATTCACCCCTCCACTTT	CASSDSGQGVSYNSPLHF
TRBV9	NA	TRBD2	TRBJ2-1	TGTGCCAGCAGCACAGGGGTAGCGGGAGTGGGGGGTACTTTAGATGAGCAGTTCTTC	CASSTGVAGVGGTLDEQFF
TRBV6-4	NA	NA	TRBJ2-1	TGTGCCAGCAGTGACTTCGGGAATGAGCAGTTCTTC	CASSDFGNEQFF
TRBV28	NA	NA	TRBJ1-5	TGTGCCAGCAGGCCATGGGAGAGCACCAGCAATCAGCCCCAGCATTTT	CASRPWESTSNQPQHF
TRBV2	NA	NA	TRBJ2-1	TGTGCCAGCTGGGACACCACGGGAAATGAGCAGTTCTTC	CASWDTTGNEQFF
TRBV11-3	NA	TRBD1	TRBJ2-1	TGTGCCAGCAGCTCCCAGGGGGACAATGAGCAGTTCTTC	CASSSQGDNEQFF
TRBV18	once	NA	TRBJ2-1	TGTGCCAGCTCACGGCTCGGCATGGGCGATGAGCAGTTCTTC	CASSRLGMGDEQFF
TRBV7-2	NA	TRBD2	TRBJ2-2	TGTGCCAGCAGCGCCTATAGCGGGCTCAACACCGGGGAGCTGTTTTTT	CASSAYSGLNTGELFF